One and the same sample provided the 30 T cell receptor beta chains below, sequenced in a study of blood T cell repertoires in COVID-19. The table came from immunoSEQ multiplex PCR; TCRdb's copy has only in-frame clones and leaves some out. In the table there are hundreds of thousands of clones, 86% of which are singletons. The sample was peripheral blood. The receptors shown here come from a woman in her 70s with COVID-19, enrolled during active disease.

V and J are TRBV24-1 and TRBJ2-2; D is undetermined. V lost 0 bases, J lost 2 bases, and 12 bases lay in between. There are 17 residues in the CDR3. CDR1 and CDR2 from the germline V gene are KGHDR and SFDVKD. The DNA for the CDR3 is TGTGCCACCAGTGATTTGGGCATCAACCTCAACACCGGGGAGCTGTTTTTT. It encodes CATSDLGINLNTGELFF.

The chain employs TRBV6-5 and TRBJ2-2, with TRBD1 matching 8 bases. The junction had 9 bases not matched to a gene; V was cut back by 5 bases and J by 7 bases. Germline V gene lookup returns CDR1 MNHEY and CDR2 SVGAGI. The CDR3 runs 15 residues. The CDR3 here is CASSTGQAGGGELFF. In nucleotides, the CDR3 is TGTGCCAGCAGTACGGGACAGGCCGGGGGCGGGGAGCTGTTTTTT.

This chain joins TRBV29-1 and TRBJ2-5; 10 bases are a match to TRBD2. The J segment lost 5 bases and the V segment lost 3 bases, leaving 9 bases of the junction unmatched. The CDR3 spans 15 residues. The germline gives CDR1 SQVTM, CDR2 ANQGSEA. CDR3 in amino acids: CSVEESGGAYETQYF. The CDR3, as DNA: TGCAGCGTTGAGGAGAGCGGGGGGGCCTACGAGACCCAGTACTTC.

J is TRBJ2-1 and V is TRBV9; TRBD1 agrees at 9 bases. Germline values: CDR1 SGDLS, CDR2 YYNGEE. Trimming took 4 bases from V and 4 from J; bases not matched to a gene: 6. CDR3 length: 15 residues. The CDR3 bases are TGTGCCAGCAGCTCCAACAGGGGGCCGTACAATGAGCAGTTCTTC. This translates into CASSSNRGPYNEQFF.

CDR3 region: CASSPFAGQAYEQYF. DNA of the CDR3: TGCGCCAGCAGCCCATTCGCGGGGCAAGCCTACGAGCAGTACTTC. This rearrangement joins TRBV5-1 to TRBJ2-7, with D perhaps TRBD2 (6 bases). The CDR3 is 15 amino acids. The V and J ends lost 4 bases and 2 bases respectively, with 16 bases between them. The germline V gene encodes CDR1 SGHRS and CDR2 YFSETQ.

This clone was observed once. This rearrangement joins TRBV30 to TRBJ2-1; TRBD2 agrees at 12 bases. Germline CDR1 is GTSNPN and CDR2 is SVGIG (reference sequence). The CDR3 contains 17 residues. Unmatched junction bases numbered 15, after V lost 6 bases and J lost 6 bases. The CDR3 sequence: CACRLAGGHSFTNEQFF. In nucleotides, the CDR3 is TGTGCCTGCCGGCTAGCGGGGGGGCACTCTTTTACCAATGAGCAGTTCTTC.

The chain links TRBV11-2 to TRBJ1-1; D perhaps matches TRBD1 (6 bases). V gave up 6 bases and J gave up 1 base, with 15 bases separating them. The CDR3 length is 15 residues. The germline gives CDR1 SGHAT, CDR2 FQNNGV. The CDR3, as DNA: TGTGCCAGCAGTCGAGCCGGGACACCGAACACTGAAGCTTTCTTT. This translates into CASSRAGTPNTEAFF.

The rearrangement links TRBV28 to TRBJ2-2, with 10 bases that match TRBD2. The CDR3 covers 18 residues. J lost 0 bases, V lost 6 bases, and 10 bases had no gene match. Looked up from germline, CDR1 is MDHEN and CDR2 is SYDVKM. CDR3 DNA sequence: TGTGCCAGCAGCTCCTATCGTCTAGCGGGGGCGAACACCGGGGAGCTGTTTTTT. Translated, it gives CASSSYRLAGANTGELFF.

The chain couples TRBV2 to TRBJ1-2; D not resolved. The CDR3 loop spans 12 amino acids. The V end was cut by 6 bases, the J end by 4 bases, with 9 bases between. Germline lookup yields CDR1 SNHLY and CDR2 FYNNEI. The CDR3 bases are TGTGCCAGCAGGGAGGGCGGCTATGGCTACACCTTC. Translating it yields CASREGGYGYTF.

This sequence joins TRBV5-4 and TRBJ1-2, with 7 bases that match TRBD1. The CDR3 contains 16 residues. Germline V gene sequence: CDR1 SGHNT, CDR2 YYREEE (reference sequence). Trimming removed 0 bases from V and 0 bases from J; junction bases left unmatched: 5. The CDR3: CASSLVSGQSNYGYTF. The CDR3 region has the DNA TGTGCCAGCAGCTTGGTATCGGGACAGTCTAACTATGGCTACACCTTC.

CDR3 in amino acids: CASLRDSNQPQHF. CDR3 nucleotides: TGTGCCAGCCTGAGGGATAGCAATCAGCCCCAGCATTTT. J is TRBJ1-5 and V is TRBV5-8; D not certain. Trimming removed 7 bases at V and 0 bases at J, with 8 bases between. Germline V gene sequence: CDR1 SGHTS, CDR2 YDEGEE. This CDR3 region has 13 residues.

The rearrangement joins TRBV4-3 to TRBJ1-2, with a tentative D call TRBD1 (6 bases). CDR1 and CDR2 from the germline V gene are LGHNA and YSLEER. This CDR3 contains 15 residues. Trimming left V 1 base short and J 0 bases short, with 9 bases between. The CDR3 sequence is CASSQGTDSNYGYTF. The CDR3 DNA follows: TGCGCCAGCAGCCAAGGGACAGACTCTAACTATGGCTACACCTTC.

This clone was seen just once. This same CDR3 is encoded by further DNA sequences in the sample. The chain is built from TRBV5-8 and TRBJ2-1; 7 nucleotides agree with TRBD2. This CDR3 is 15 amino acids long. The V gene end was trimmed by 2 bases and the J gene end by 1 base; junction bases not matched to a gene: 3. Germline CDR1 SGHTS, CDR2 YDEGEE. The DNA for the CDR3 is TGTGCCAGCAGCTTAAGGGGAGGGTCCTACAATGAGCAGTTCTTC. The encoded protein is CASSLRGGSYNEQFF.

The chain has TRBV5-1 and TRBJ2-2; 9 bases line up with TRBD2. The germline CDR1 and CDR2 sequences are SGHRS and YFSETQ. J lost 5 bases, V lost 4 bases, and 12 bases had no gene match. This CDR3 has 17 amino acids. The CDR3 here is CASSRTISGGVTGELFF. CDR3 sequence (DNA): TGCGCCAGCAGCAGGACCATTAGCGGGGGCGTAACCGGGGAGCTGTTTTTT.

CDR3 nucleotides: TGTGCCAGCAGTTACTCGGGCCGGGGGTCCACAGATACGCAGTATTTT. It specifies CASSYSGRGSTDTQYF. The genes are TRBV6-5 and TRBJ2-3; TRBD2 might be the D (6 bases). V lost 0 bases and J lost 2, with 12 bases in between. Germline V gives CDR1 MNHEY, CDR2 SVGAGI. The CDR3 is made up of 16 amino acids.

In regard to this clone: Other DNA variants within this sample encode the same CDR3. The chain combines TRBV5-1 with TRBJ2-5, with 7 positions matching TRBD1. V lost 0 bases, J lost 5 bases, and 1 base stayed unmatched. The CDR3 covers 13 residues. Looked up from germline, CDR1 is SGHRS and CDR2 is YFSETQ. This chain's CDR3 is CASSLEGAETQYF. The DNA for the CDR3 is TGCGCCAGCAGCTTGGAGGGGGCGGAGACCCAGTACTTC.

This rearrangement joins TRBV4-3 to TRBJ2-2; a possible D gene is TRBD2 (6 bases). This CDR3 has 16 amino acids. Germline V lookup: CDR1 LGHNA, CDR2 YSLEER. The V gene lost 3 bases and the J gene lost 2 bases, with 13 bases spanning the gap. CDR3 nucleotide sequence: TGCGCCAGCAGCCACCCGTCGGGGGTAAACACCGGGGAGCTGTTTTTT. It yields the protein CASSHPSGVNTGELFF.

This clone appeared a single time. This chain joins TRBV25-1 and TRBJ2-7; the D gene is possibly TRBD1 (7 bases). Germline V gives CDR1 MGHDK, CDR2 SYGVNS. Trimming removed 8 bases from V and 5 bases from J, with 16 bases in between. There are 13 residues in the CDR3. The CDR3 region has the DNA TGTGCCAGCTCAGACAGGGAGGTGCACGAGCAGTACTTC. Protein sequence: CASSDREVHEQYF.

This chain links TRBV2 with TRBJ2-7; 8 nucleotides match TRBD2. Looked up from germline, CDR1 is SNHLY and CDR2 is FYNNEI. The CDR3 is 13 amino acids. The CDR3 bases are TGTGCTTACGCCGTCGGGGGGGCCTACGAGCAGTACTTC. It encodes CAYAVGGAYEQYF.

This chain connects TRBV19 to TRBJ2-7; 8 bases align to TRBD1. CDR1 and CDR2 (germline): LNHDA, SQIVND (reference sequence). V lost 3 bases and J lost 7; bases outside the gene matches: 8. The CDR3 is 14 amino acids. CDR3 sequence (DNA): TGTGCCAGTAGTATGCTGGACAGGGTGGGGGAGCAGTACTTC. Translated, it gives CASSMLDRVGEQYF.

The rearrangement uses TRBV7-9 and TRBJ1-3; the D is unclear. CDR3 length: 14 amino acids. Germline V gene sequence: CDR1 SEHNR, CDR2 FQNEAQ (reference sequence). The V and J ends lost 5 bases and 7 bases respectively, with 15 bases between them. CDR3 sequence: CASSLSPPENTIYF. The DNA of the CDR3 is TGTGCCAGCAGCCTCAGCCCCCCGGAGAACACCATATATTTT.

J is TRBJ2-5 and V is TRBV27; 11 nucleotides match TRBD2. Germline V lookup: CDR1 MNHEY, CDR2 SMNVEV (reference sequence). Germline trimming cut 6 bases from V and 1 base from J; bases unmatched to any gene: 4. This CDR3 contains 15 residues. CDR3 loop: CASSPSGGFQETQYF. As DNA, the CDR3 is TGTGCCAGCAGCCCTAGCGGGGGGTTCCAAGAGACCCAGTACTTC.

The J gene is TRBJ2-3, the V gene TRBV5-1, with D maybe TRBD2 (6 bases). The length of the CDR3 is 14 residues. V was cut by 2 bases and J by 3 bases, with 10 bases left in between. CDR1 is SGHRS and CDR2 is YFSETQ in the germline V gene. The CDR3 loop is CASSLNGGTDTQYF. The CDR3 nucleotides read TGCGCCAGCAGCTTAAACGGGGGAACAGATACGCAGTATTTT.

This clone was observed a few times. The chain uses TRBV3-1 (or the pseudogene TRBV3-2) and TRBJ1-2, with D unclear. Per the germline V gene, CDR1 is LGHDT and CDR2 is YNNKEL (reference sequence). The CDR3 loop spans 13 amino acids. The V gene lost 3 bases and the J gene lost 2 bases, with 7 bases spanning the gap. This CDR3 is CASSQYRNYGYTF. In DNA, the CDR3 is TGTGCCAGCAGCCAGTATCGGAACTATGGCTACACCTTC.

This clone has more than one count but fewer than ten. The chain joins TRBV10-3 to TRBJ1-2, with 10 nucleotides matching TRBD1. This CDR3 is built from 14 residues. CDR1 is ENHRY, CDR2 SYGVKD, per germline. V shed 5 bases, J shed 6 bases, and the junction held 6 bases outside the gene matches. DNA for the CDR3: TGTGCCATCAGTATGGGACAGGGGATCGATGGCTACACCTTC. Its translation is CAISMGQGIDGYTF.

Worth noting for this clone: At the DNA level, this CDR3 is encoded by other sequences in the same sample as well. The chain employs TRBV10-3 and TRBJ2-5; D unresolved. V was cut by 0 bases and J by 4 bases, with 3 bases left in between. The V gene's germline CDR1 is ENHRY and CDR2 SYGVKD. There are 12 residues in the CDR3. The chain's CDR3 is CAISESRETQYF. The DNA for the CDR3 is TGTGCCATCAGTGAGTCTAGAGAGACCCAGTACTTC.

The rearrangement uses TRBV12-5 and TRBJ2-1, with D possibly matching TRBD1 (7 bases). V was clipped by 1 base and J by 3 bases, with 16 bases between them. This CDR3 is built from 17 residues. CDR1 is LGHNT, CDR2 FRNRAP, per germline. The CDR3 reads CASGLALAGTDYNEQFF. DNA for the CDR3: TGTGCTAGTGGTTTGGCTCTGGCGGGGACAGACTACAATGAGCAGTTCTTC.

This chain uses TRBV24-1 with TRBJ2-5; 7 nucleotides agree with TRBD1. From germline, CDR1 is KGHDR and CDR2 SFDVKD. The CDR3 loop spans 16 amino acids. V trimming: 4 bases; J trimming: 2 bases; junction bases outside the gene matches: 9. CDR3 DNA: TGTGCCACCAGTGACCTGACACAGGGGACACAAGAGACCCAGTACTTC. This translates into CATSDLTQGTQETQYF.

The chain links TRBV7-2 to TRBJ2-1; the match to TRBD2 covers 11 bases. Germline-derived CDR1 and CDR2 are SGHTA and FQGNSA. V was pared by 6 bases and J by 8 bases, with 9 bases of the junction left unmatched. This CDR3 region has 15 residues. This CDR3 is CASSEIAGGLDEQFF. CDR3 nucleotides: TGTGCCAGCAGTGAAATAGCGGGGGGGTTGGATGAGCAGTTCTTC.

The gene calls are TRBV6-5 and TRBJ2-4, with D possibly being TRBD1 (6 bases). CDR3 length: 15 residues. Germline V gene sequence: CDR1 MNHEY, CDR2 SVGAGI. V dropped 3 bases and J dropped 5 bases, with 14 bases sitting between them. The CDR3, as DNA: TGTGCCAGCAGTTATTCGACAGGATCTCAAAACATTCAGTACTTC. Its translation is CASSYSTGSQNIQYF.